This T cell receptor beta chain was found in a study of blood T cell repertoires in COVID-19. Clones were read by immunoSEQ multiplex PCR, and TCRdb kept only the in-frame ones, dropping some. The sample holds roughly 80,000 clones, 65% to 85% seen once. CDR3 length: 18 residues. In germline, CDR1 is SGHTA, CDR2 FQGNSA. J lost 4 bases, V lost 5 bases, and 11 bases had no gene match. This sequence originates from an elderly woman with acute or convalescent COVID-19. The sequenced sample consisted of peripheral blood. The chain has TRBV7-2 and TRBJ2-1, with TRBD2 matching 13 bases. As DNA, the CDR3 is TGTGCCAGCAGCCGTCGACTAGCGGGAGGCGACCGGTACAATGAGCAGTTCTTC. Translated, it gives CASSRRLAGGDRYNEQFF. The full variable domain, in which reference TRBV7-2 and TRBJ2-1 provide the parts outside the CDR3, is GAGVSQSPSNKVTEKGKDVELRCDPISGHTALYWYRQSLGQGLEFLIYFQGNSAPDKSGLPSDRFSAERTGGSVSTLTIQRTQQEDSAVYLCASSRRLAGGDRYNEQFFGPGTRLTVL.